These T cell receptor beta chains were read from a single sample in a study of T cell responses to AZD1222 COVID-19 vaccine. The repertoire was sequenced with immunoSEQ multiplex PCR; TCRdb's copy has only in-frame clones and lacks some. The data show under 140,000 clones, approximately 92% seen once. The input for sequencing was peripheral blood, taken 28 days after the second AZD1222 dose. These receptors came from an adult who received the AZD1222 COVID-19 vaccine. Both conserved end residues are part of each CDR3. Clone size is shown for a subset of rows, as once, few, many or a class of expanded clone.

>TRBJ1-2|.|TRBV5-6
CASSLVAGGNGYTF
>TRBJ1-1|.|TRBV7-2
CASSLSTGWTEAFF
>TRBJ2-2|.|TRBV7-9
CASSQWGGVPNTGELFF
>TRBJ1-2|once|TRBV7-9
CASSLVRGPSYGYTF
>TRBJ2-5|.|TRBV5-1
CASSLEGGTNQETQYF
>TRBJ1-1|.|TRBV7-3
CASSSGANTEAFF
>TRBJ1-6|.|TRBV2
CATGNLPNSPLHF
>TRBJ2-7|.|TRBV28
CASSLQAGGSYEQYF
>TRBJ2-7|.|TRBV7-9
CASSPGTSTYEQYF
>TRBJ1-2|once|TRBV4-3
CASSQDRGSGYGYTF
>TRBJ1-1|.|TRBV7-3
CASSFSVNTEAFF
>TRBJ1-2|.|TRBV4-3
CASSQIRGIQGYTF
>TRBJ2-5|.|TRBV4-1
CASSQGLAGVETQYF
>TRBJ2-7|.|TRBV7-9
CASSSAGRGKSGYEQYF
>TRBJ2-7|.|TRBV5-1
CASSPGLAGYEQYF
>TRBJ1-2|.|TRBV27
CASRETGVYGYTF
>TRBJ2-4|.|TRBV6-5
CASSYSGVAKNIQYF
>TRBJ2-1|.|TRBV19
CASMARRVYNEQFF
>TRBJ1-2|.|TRBV6-5
CASSSEGREGYTF
>TRBJ1-4|.|TRBV9
CASSEGQGEEKLFF
>TRBJ2-3|.|TRBV4-3
CASSQDGGTGINTQYF
>TRBJ1-5|.|TRBV19
CASSIRDTRNQPQHF
>TRBJ2-7|once|TRBV15
CATSKDRISGNEQYF
>TRBJ1-5|.|TRBV19
CASRQQTATNQPQHF
>TRBJ2-2|.|TRBV5-1
CASSGGEWAGELFF
>TRBJ2-3|once|TRBV6-4
CASSDSPGWGQYF
>TRBJ2-1|few|TRBV11-2
CASRPFKLSYNEQFF
>TRBJ1-1|.|TRBV6-5
CASSYDGGTEAFF
>TRBJ1-4|.|TRBV7-2
CASSLAGTGTEKLFF
>TRBJ1-2|.|TRBV30
CAWREDRAVSGYTF
>TRBJ1-1|.|TRBV6-2/TRBV6-3
CASSSGTANTEAFF
>TRBJ2-2|.|TRBV29-1
CSVDRPNTGELFF
>TRBJ2-7|.|TRBV5-8
CASSFEGVGTSFFYEQYF
>TRBJ1-3|.|TRBV6-5
CASSRGQISGNTIYF
>TRBJ1-1|.|TRBV5-4
CASSSAGLDTEAFF
>TRBJ2-3|.|TRBV25-1
CASSDYLGLVIDTQYF
>TRBJ2-5|.|TRBV2
CASSATRQETQYF
>TRBJ1-4|.|TRBV2
CASSELATNEKLFF
>TRBJ2-2|.|TRBV4-3
CASSRDRETNTGELFF
>TRBJ1-2|.|TRBV3-1/TRBV3-2
CASSPAGQDYGYTF
>TRBJ2-2|once|TRBV5-4
CASSHPTGEYTGELFF
>TRBJ1-2|once|TRBV6-6
CASSYASNYGYTF
>TRBJ1-3|.|TRBV7-2
CASSLEAQGVSGNTIYF
>TRBJ1-1|.|TRBV7-9
CASSHRDRLNTEAFF
>TRBJ2-3|.|TRBV9
CASSAGPGSSTDTQYF
>TRBJ1-1|.|TRBV28
CASSSRENTEAFF
>TRBJ1-1|.|TRBV2
CASSVYIRGHTEAFF
>TRBJ2-5|.|TRBV5-6
CASSGFTGYQETQYF
>TRBJ1-2|once|TRBV28
CASSLLAPLTRYTF
>TRBJ1-2|.|TRBV7-8
CASSTEADLYGYTF